This section outlines one T cell receptor (beta chain) sequence together with its context. The specificity of this receptor is unknown. Base qualities are not provided; no much larger clone lies one nucleotide away. The cohort consisted of 666 healthy bone marrow donors. At the time of sampling, every cohort member was nominally healthy, though immune exposures that went unrecorded were likely present. The donor tested CMV seronegative and was one of the 352 seronegative cohort members. A peripheral blood sample was collected from each donor, and TCR beta sequencing was performed on peripheral blood mononuclear cells. The Qiagen DNeasy Blood Extraction Kit was used to extract genomic DNA from the blood cell samples. The CDR3 contains 13 residues, cysteine and phenylalanine counted. Only CDR3 DNA remains: 39 bases, in frame from the first base. CDR1 is given as SGHRS and CDR2 as YFSETQ, both from the germline V gene. From V the trimming removes 0 bases and from J it removes 10 bases, while the gene matches leave 4 bases of the junction unaccounted for.

The sample comes from a study of cytomegalovirus exposure and HLA in healthy donors (dated by TCRdb to 2015 to 2018). The study in broad terms: In an earlier analysis of under 750 of the donors, around 290 Gb of sequence data and 100 million or so unique TCR beta sequences from 180 million or so T cells were reported. The study aimed to test whether cataloging public T cell receptors could reveal signatures of past pathogen exposure. An early release covering around 630 HLA-typed donors comprised about 300 gigabases of sequencing data and 85 million or so unique TCR sequences. Typing coverage differed by locus: A, B, C, DRB1 and DQB1 were typed in roughly 629-640 donors, DQA1 in roughly 500, DPA1 in approximately 600, and DPB1 in roughly 470. All discovery cohort repertoires had been generated on a single sequencing platform. The genetic ancestry cluster associated with self-reported Caucasian donors included about 81% of the roughly 410 genotyped donors. High-throughput TCR immunosequencing, statistical association of individual TCRs with disease status, and machine learning were combined to predict cytomegalovirus infection status. Alongside the repertoire data, information on donor age, sex, ethnicity and CMV serostatus was compiled. An earlier analysis of about 600 of the donors used high-throughput TCR beta sequencing to judge whether each TCR beta V gene segment behaved as functional or pseudogenic. Roughly five DR-DQ haplotypes were treated as single units for association and clustering because of strong linkage in the cohort. In addition to the first cohort of 650 to 800 subjects, a separate validation cohort of 120 different subjects was used. Genome-wide SNP genotypes for about three fifths of the roughly 700 donors were used in a later genetic analysis, which treated that subset as a discovery cohort. HLA typing included class I and class II loci at four-digit resolution. The study profiled the T cell repertoires of under 700 subjects by immunosequencing and related them to cytomegalovirus serostatus. Across 300 to 400 genotyped donors of the cohort, an average of about 220,000 unique TCR beta nucleotide sequences per donor were sequenced, and around 19% of those sequences were non-productive. Rather than using new phenotypic data, the later analysis identified candidate immune exposures from TCR beta sequences and from how often those sequences occurred across donors. To study patterns of TCR occurrence, a later analysis re-analyzed previously published TCR beta repertoires from around 660 donors and added high-resolution HLA genotyping. General study outcomes and caveats: According to a later analysis, TCR association rates differed among HLA loci, with DRB1 alleles showing the most associated TCRs and HLA-C alleles showing the fewest. In a later analysis, some 17,000 TCR beta sequences were associated with specific HLA alleles at a false discovery rate of 0.05. Strong co-occurrence of HLA alleles, especially DR and DQ, made assigning TCR associations to individual alleles difficult. CMV serostatus was the only immune exposure information available for the cohort. Several of the top co-occurrence clusters appeared to be linked to parvovirus B19, influenza, CMV and Epstein-Barr virus, according to a later analysis. In an earlier analysis of approximately 600 of the donors, most TCR beta V segments were observed in productive rearrangements about 87% or about 30% of the time, broadly matching IMGT annotations. V-gene and J-gene trimming of TCR beta chains was associated with a missense DCLRE1C variant in a later genetic analysis, and the association was replicated in an independent cohort. The study listed over 150 TCR beta chains as associated with cytomegalovirus. Most CMV-associated TCR beta chains appeared to be HLA-restricted in a later analysis, and the HLA associations seemed to be driven largely by CMV exposure. According to a later genetic analysis, donors in an Asian-associated ancestry cluster had fewer N-insertions in productive TCRs than the approximately 650-donor mean. A cluster of highly shared sequence variants was judged likely to represent a technical artifact of the sequencing pipeline. According to the authors, the approach could potentially be generalized to other disease states and immunological phenotypes. While some public TCRs were present in many individuals, most TCR sequences turned up only very rarely across donors. The classifier was reported to diagnose cytomegalovirus status with high specificity and sensitivity in both the original cohort and the validation cohort. Three of the identified cytomegalovirus-associated TCR beta chains were confirmed in vitro to be specific for cytomegalovirus antigens. A further reported finding was that TCR beta sequences accurately predicted the HLA-A and HLA-B alleles for most subjects in the first cohort. Roughly uniform sequencing depth across donors was assumed in presence/absence analyses, although this assumption may not hold. Linkage disequilibrium might explain the correlated functional status among segregating V segments, but an unknown experimental factor could not be excluded. The cohort was sequenced for TCR beta chains only, and without alpha or paired-chain data the features that could be detected were limited. HLA typing was unavailable for some donors at each locus, so association tests used only the typed subset. In a later analysis, HLA-associated TCR beta chains were found to be more clonally expanded and to have lower generation probabilities than equally common non-associated chains. The 87-base-pair reads could not distinguish some IMGT-functional V segments, including TRBV6-2 and TRBV6-3, so those segments were excluded. Around 16 rarely observed V segments, including chromosome 9 orphons, were excluded from the earlier analysis of a few hundred of the donors because counts were too low.

The method was the immunoSEQ multiplex PCR assay. A mixture of 60 forward primers for TCR Vbeta segments and 13 reverse primers for TCR Jbeta segments was used in the multiplex PCR. A multiplex PCR assay on genomic DNA amplified the CDR3 region of rearranged TCR beta genes. Amplified TCR beta libraries were sequenced as 87-base-pair reads on the Illumina HiSeq System. In the source study's methods: Across the 600 to 700 repertoires, a later analysis counted about 81 million unique TCR beta chains, roughly 11 million of which were shared by at least two donors. Raw reads were error-corrected and collapsed into unique sequences with a nearest-neighbor algorithm that merged closely related sequences to remove PCR and sequencing errors. V, D and J gene segments were assigned by aligning CDR3 sequences to IMGT reference sequences. For a sequence to be retained, a match of at least six nucleotides to both a V gene segment and a J gene segment was required. Rearrangements were classified as productive when the CDR3 lacked stop codons and remained in frame with V and J, and all other rearrangements were classified as non-productive. CDR3 was defined by IMGT convention, running from the second conserved V-encoded cysteine to the conserved J-encoded phenylalanine. The earlier analysis of about 590 of the donors excluded sequences that lacked an unambiguous match to a single V gene segment. An earlier analysis of over 450 of the donors classified V segments as functional when productive rearrangements were above 56.7% and as segregating when the standard deviation between donors was above 5%. A statistical classification framework was developed to diagnose cytomegalovirus status using the catalog of TCR beta chain sequences. V and J gene assignment, in a later analysis, came from comparing TCR nucleotide sequences with IMGT/GENE-DB human TR gene sequences. In a later analysis, CDR3 sequences and most-parsimonious VDJ recombination scenarios were assigned using the TCRdist pipeline. In a later analysis, each TCR beta chain was defined by its CDR3 amino acid sequence together with its V-gene family, and reads without a unique V-gene family were excluded. To address suspected cross-contamination and a sequencing artifact, a later analysis removed a few hundred highly shared, low-generation-probability nucleotide sequences. A later analysis calculated a clonal expansion index for each public chain from normalized within-repertoire ranks of inferred template counts. Generation probabilities in a later analysis came from a VDJ recombination model fitted to out-of-frame rearrangements, and those results were checked against IGoR. Hypergeometric tests were used in a later analysis to score TCR-TCR, TCR-HLA and TCR-CMV co-occurrence, with a repertoire-size bias correction applied to the TCR pairs. A later analysis estimated false discovery rates by permuting HLA or CMV assignments 20 times. A later analysis grouped co-occurring TCRs with DBSCAN, adding TCRdist sequence similarity when clustering within HLA-allele-positive subsets. Co-occurrence clustering excluded repertoires with fewer than 30,000 or more than 120,000 public chains, plus five with anomalous nucleotide sharing. Imported from immuneACCESS, the table was reduced by TCRdb to in-frame sequences with V and J called. These copies leave out some clones; in studies compared against another copy, an unresolved V gene accounts for under half, and the cause of the remainder is not known. V and J calls and clone size are given by that table; D and trimming were obtained from the DNA. A total of 130,000 or so clones appear in this sample, roughly four fifths of them only once. Jointly, the top ten make up around 1.9% of the sample.

The TCR originated in a woman in her forties in good health and CMV-seronegative. Recombination connected TRBV5-1 to TRBJ2-1; 7 bases in the middle match TRBD2. The sample comprised PBMCs. The CDR3 here reads CASSLGEGIEQFF. The sequenced DNA is TGCGCCAGCAGCTTGGGGGAGGGGATCGAGCAGTTCTTC.